The clone carrying this T cell receptor (beta chain) has ten or more counts. Its specificity is unknown. Serving as healthy controls were blood bank volunteers based in Maryland, USA. The cells used in sorted libraries, CD4+ or CD8+ T cells, numbered some 1 million. This record belongs to a study of neurological immune-mediated disorders. With 5 bases clipped from V and 7 bases from J, the junction kept 10 bases outside the gene matches. Germline V lookup: CDR1 MNHEY, CDR2 SVGEGT. This CDR3 region has 15 residues. The study's findings and limits: Because no CDR3 amino acid sequences were shared across subjects by expanded clones, private repertoires were suggested in all groups.

As for the cDNA, it was generated by 5'RACE with 10-nucleotide random UMIs. MiXCR was run by TCRdb on the 5' RACE reads, yielding one entry per CDR3 protein. The top ten clones hold roughly 25% of a sample with more than 30,000 distinct CDR3 sequences, approximately 4% of them seen once. Specimen: CD4+ T cells from blood. The source is a woman aged 40 to 49 in good health. The chain joins TRBV6-2 or TRBV6-3 to TRBJ1-1; 10 bases map to TRBD1. The CDR3 sequence: CASSVTWDRGDEAFF. The CDR3 nucleotides read TGTGCCAGCAGTGTGACCTGGGACAGGGGAGATGAAGCTTTCTTT.